This T cell receptor beta chain is from a study of Ad26.COV2.S vaccination and SARS-CoV-2 variants. Study background: Doses of Ad26.COV2.S were injected into muscle once or twice, 56 days apart.

Measured with immunoSEQ multiplex PCR; TCRdb has only the in-frame clones, and not every one. The sample shows 300,000 to 350,000 clones, 86% of them seen only once. To note about this clone: What it recognizes is unknown. The same CDR3 is also encoded by other DNA sequences in this sample.

Germline-derived CDR1 and CDR2 are MNHNY and SVGAGI (reference sequence). This CDR3 has 15 residues. Trimming removed 0 bases from V and 2 bases from J, with 8 bases in between. Documented treatment: roughly 18 received Ad26.COV2.S at low or high dose, single or two shots; about 5 received placebo; per-sample allocation not given. Specimen acquisition occurred on day 63 following the initial vaccine or placebo injection. This Boston cohort included adults aged 18-55 years. The study used a vaccine consisting of an Ad26 vector that expressed Wuhan-strain SARS-CoV-2 spike. General study findings and limits: Analyses of TCR breadth and depth may have underestimated total T cell responses.

The receptor's source is a person aged 18-65 years who received the Ad26.COV2.S COVID-19 vaccine or a placebo. This chain uses TRBV6-6 with TRBJ1-3; tentatively, D is TRBD1 (6 bases). Sequencing used peripheral blood, obtained in a trial of Ad26.COV2.S vaccine versus placebo. The CDR3 reads CASSYSTGTGNTIYF. CDR3 nucleotide sequence: TGTGCCAGCAGTTACTCCACAGGGACTGGAAACACCATATATTTT.